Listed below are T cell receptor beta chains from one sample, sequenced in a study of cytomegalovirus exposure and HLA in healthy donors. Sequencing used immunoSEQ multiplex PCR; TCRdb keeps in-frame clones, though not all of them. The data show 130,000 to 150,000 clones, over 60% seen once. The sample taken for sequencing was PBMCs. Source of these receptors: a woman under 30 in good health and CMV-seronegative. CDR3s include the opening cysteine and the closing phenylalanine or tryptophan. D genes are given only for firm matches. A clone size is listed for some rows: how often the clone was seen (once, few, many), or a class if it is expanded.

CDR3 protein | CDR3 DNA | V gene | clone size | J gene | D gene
CASSPAAGSNQPQHF | TGTGCCAGCTCCCCCGCGGCAGGGTCCAATCAGCCCCAGCATTTT | TRBV18 | . | TRBJ1-5 | .
CASSKGADPGHEQFF | TGTGCCAGCTCAAAAGGGGCAGACCCAGGACATGAGCAGTTCTTC | TRBV18 | once | TRBJ2-1 | .
CSVETAQGYPLHF | TGCAGCGTTGAAACGGCCCAGGGTTATCCCCTCCACTTT | TRBV29-1 | . | TRBJ1-6 | .
CASSLGAGVADTQYF | TGTGCCAGCAGCTTAGGAGCAGGGGTGGCAGATACGCAGTATTTT | TRBV11-1 | . | TRBJ2-3 | .
CASSESSTAYNSPLHF | TGTGCCAGCAGTGAATCTTCCACAGCTTATAATTCACCCCTCCACTTT | TRBV25-1 | . | TRBJ1-6 | .
CATQTAGTGGSRELFF | TGTGCCACCCAAACCGCCGGGACAGGGGGATCGAGGGAGCTGTTTTTT | TRBV10-3 | . | TRBJ2-2 | TRBD1
CASSGLGQGSEKLFF | TGTGCCAGCAGTGGTTTGGGACAGGGTAGCGAAAAACTGTTTTTT | TRBV25-1 | . | TRBJ1-4 | TRBD1
CASGLGGAEAFF | TGTGCTAGTGGTTTGGGGGGAGCTGAAGCTTTCTTT | TRBV12-5 | . | TRBJ1-1 | .
CAYSRPRQGDETQYF | TGTGCCTACTCAAGACCCCGACAGGGGGATGAGACCCAGTACTTC | TRBV30 | . | TRBJ2-5 | TRBD1
CAISDRADGYTF | TGTGCCATCAGTGACCGTGCGGATGGCTACACCTTC | TRBV10-3 | . | TRBJ1-2 | .
CASSFAGGTNEQFF | TGTGCCAGCAGTTTTGCGGGGGGCACCAATGAGCAGTTCTTC | TRBV28 | few | TRBJ2-1 | TRBD2
CASQDRATDTQYF | TGTGCCAGTCAAGACAGGGCCACAGATACGCAGTATTTT | TRBV27 | . | TRBJ2-3 | TRBD1
CAWSNLDGSGYTF | TGTGCCTGGAGTAATCTGGACGGGAGTGGCTACACCTTC | TRBV30 | . | TRBJ1-2 | .
CASSLGGGTYEQYF | TGTGCCAGCAGTTTAGGTGGGGGCACCTACGAGCAGTACTTC | TRBV27 | . | TRBJ2-7 | .
CASSLSPTGDYGYTF | TGTGCCAGCAGTTTATCCCCGACAGGGGACTATGGCTACACCTTC | TRBV27 | . | TRBJ1-2 | TRBD1
CASSFGLAGEETQYF | TGTGCCAGCAGCTTTGGTCTAGCGGGGGAAGAGACCCAGTACTTC | TRBV7-9 | . | TRBJ2-5 | TRBD2
CASSLLRGLGEKLFF | TGTGCCAGCAGCTTACTTAGGGGGCTGGGGGAAAAACTGTTTTTT | TRBV7-9 | few | TRBJ1-4 | TRBD1
CAISEGAVSGNTIYF | TGTGCCATCAGTGAGGGTGCAGTCTCTGGAAACACCATATATTTT | TRBV10-3 | . | TRBJ1-3 | .
CASSLNAGDTEAFF | TGTGCCAGCAGCTTAAATGCAGGGGACACTGAAGCTTTCTTT | TRBV7-2 | . | TRBJ1-1 | .
CASRDRGLRAFF | TGTGCCAGCAGAGACAGGGGGCTCAGAGCTTTCTTT | TRBV27 | . | TRBJ1-1 | TRBD1
CASSLAGRTYSSSGANVLTF | TGTGCCAGCAGCTTGGCTGGCCGGACTTACTCCAGCTCTGGGGCCAACGTCCTGACTTTC | TRBV5-4 | . | TRBJ2-6 | .
CATSRDLAGRYGYTF | TGTGCCACCAGCAGAGATCTTGCAGGCAGATATGGCTACACCTTC | TRBV15 | . | TRBJ1-2 | .
CASSLVGGQETQYF | TGCGCCAGCAGCTTGGTCGGCGGGCAAGAGACCCAGTACTTC | TRBV5-1 | . | TRBJ2-5 | .
CASSPLAGTPSYEQYF | TGTGCCAGCTCACCGTTAGCCGGGACTCCATCCTACGAGCAGTACTTC | TRBV18 | . | TRBJ2-7 | .
CASSVNQAHEKLFF | TGTGCCAGCAGCGTAAACCAAGCCCATGAAAAACTGTTTTTT | TRBV9 | . | TRBJ1-4 | .
CASSLGLREPKDTQYF | TGCGCCAGCAGCTTGGGTTTGCGGGAGCCTAAAGATACGCAGTATTTT | TRBV5-1 | . | TRBJ2-3 | TRBD2
CASRGDTDTQYF | TGCGCCAGCAGAGGGGACACAGATACGCAGTATTTT | TRBV4-1 | . | TRBJ2-3 | .
CASSGHGGNAGELFF | TGTGCCAGCAGCGGGCACGGGGGGAACGCCGGGGAGCTGTTTTTT | TRBV9 | few | TRBJ2-2 | TRBD2